These T cell receptor beta chains were read from a single sample in a study of T cell responses to AZD1222 COVID-19 vaccine. Method: immunoSEQ multiplex PCR; TCRdb's copy keeps in-frame clones and lacks some. The sample includes about 100,000 clones, roughly 87% of them seen just once. The material was peripheral blood, obtained on day 0 of AZD1222 vaccination. The source is an adult in good health. The CDR3 runs from the conserved cysteine through the conserved F or W. The D gene is left open where the match is weak. Clone size is stated in some rows and not others, as once, few, many or a class when expanded.

D gene: TRBD1; clone size: .; V gene: TRBV2; J gene: TRBJ2-1; CDR3 protein: CASRKGQEGNEQFF; CDR3 DNA: TGTGCCAGCAGGAAGGGACAGGAAGGGAATGAGCAGTTCTTC
D gene: .; clone size: .; V gene: TRBV12-3/TRBV12-4; J gene: TRBJ1-1; CDR3 protein: CASSYRQDIEAFF; CDR3 DNA: TGTGCCAGCAGTTATAGGCAGGATATTGAAGCTTTCTTT
D gene: .; clone size: once; V gene: TRBV27; J gene: TRBJ2-3; CDR3 protein: CASRKQGSGTDTQYF; CDR3 DNA: TGTGCCAGCAGAAAACAGGGATCGGGCACAGATACGCAGTATTTT
D gene: .; clone size: .; V gene: TRBV9; J gene: TRBJ1-1; CDR3 protein: CACSAEAFF; CDR3 DNA: TGTGCCTGCTCGGCTGAAGCTTTCTTT
D gene: .; clone size: .; V gene: TRBV30; J gene: TRBJ1-1; CDR3 protein: CAWSVLNQGTEAFF; CDR3 DNA: TGTGCCTGGAGTGTCTTAAACCAAGGCACTGAAGCTTTCTTT
D gene: TRBD1; clone size: .; V gene: TRBV27; J gene: TRBJ1-5; CDR3 protein: CASSDRTDQPQHF; CDR3 DNA: TGTGCCAGCTCGGACAGGACCGATCAGCCCCAGCATTTT
D gene: TRBD1; clone size: .; V gene: TRBV5-4; J gene: TRBJ1-5; CDR3 protein: CASSWSKGQGYSNQPQHF; CDR3 DNA: TGTGCCAGCAGCTGGTCTAAGGGACAGGGGTATAGCAATCAGCCCCAGCATTTT
D gene: .; clone size: once; V gene: TRBV9; J gene: TRBJ2-7; CDR3 protein: CASTPLQDSYEQYF; CDR3 DNA: TGTGCCAGCACCCCCCTCCAGGACTCCTACGAGCAGTACTTC
D gene: TRBD2; clone size: .; V gene: TRBV28; J gene: TRBJ2-7; CDR3 protein: CASSRRGGQKDEQYF; CDR3 DNA: TGTGCCAGCAGTCGTCGCGGGGGGCAAAAAGACGAGCAGTACTTC
D gene: TRBD2; clone size: .; V gene: TRBV6-6; J gene: TRBJ2-7; CDR3 protein: CASSYSPAGGDEQYF; CDR3 DNA: TGTGCCAGCAGTTACTCCCCAGCGGGGGGCGACGAGCAGTACTTC
D gene: .; clone size: .; V gene: TRBV7-9; J gene: TRBJ2-7; CDR3 protein: CASRGHEQYF; CDR3 DNA: TGTGCCAGCCGAGGTCACGAGCAGTACTTC
D gene: .; clone size: .; V gene: TRBV25-1; J gene: TRBJ1-2; CDR3 protein: CASSDQARANYGYTF; CDR3 DNA: TGTGCCAGCAGTGATCAGGCCAGAGCTAACTATGGCTACACCTTC
D gene: TRBD1; clone size: .; V gene: TRBV5-5; J gene: TRBJ1-6; CDR3 protein: CASSFLRGRSDSPLHF; CDR3 DNA: TGTGCCAGCAGCTTCCTTAGGGGGCGATCGGATTCACCCCTCCACTTT
D gene: .; clone size: .; V gene: TRBV11-3; J gene: TRBJ2-6; CDR3 protein: CASSRQGAGANVLTF; CDR3 DNA: TGTGCCAGCAGTCGTCAGGGCGCTGGGGCCAACGTCCTGACTTTC
D gene: .; clone size: .; V gene: TRBV7-3; J gene: TRBJ1-6; CDR3 protein: CASSLAGTDSPLHF; CDR3 DNA: TGTGCCAGCAGCTTAGCAGGGACTGATTCACCCCTCCACTTT
D gene: TRBD1; clone size: once; V gene: TRBV6-1; J gene: TRBJ1-6; CDR3 protein: CASSELDRGLNSPLHF; CDR3 DNA: TGTGCCAGCAGTGAACTAGACAGGGGTCTCAATTCACCCCTCCACTTT
D gene: TRBD2; clone size: .; V gene: TRBV6-4; J gene: TRBJ2-2; CDR3 protein: CASSRTSGDTGELFF; CDR3 DNA: TGTGCCAGCAGTAGGACTAGCGGGGACACCGGGGAGCTGTTTTTT
D gene: .; clone size: .; V gene: TRBV6-5; J gene: TRBJ2-7; CDR3 protein: CASSYSNQGDLYEQYF; CDR3 DNA: TGTGCCAGCAGTTACTCGAACCAGGGGGACTTGTACGAGCAGTACTTC
D gene: .; clone size: .; V gene: TRBV20-1; J gene: TRBJ2-1; CDR3 protein: CSASLDNRGYNEQFF; CDR3 DNA: TGCAGTGCTAGTCTAGACAATAGGGGCTACAATGAGCAGTTCTTC
D gene: .; clone size: .; V gene: TRBV7-8; J gene: TRBJ1-1; CDR3 protein: CASSLRPGTMNTEAFF; CDR3 DNA: TGTGCCAGCAGCCTTCGACCGGGAACAATGAACACTGAAGCTTTCTTT
D gene: TRBD1; clone size: .; V gene: TRBV6-4; J gene: TRBJ1-6; CDR3 protein: CASSDGSGQGNSPLHF; CDR3 DNA: TGTGCCAGCAGTGACGGTTCAGGACAGGGGAATTCACCCCTCCACTTT
D gene: .; clone size: .; V gene: TRBV7-3; J gene: TRBJ2-5; CDR3 protein: CASSLFGTGEETQYF; CDR3 DNA: TGTGCCAGCAGCTTATTTGGGACGGGAGAAGAGACCCAGTACTTC
D gene: .; clone size: .; V gene: TRBV27; J gene: TRBJ2-5; CDR3 protein: CASSPLSQETQYF; CDR3 DNA: TGTGCCAGCAGCCCTTTATCCCAAGAGACCCAGTACTTC
D gene: .; clone size: .; V gene: TRBV15; J gene: TRBJ1-2; CDR3 protein: CATSRGGTSGGYTF; CDR3 DNA: TGTGCCACCAGCAGAGGAGGGACGTCGGGTGGCTACACCTTC
D gene: TRBD2; clone size: few; V gene: TRBV9; J gene: TRBJ2-1; CDR3 protein: CASSVGGLAGNEQFF; CDR3 DNA: TGTGCCAGCAGCGTAGGCGGCTTAGCGGGGAATGAGCAGTTCTTC
D gene: .; clone size: .; V gene: TRBV9; J gene: TRBJ2-7; CDR3 protein: CASSVGSTPYEQYF; CDR3 DNA: TGTGCCAGCAGCGTAGGAAGCACCCCCTACGAGCAGTACTTC
D gene: TRBD2; clone size: .; V gene: TRBV19; J gene: TRBJ2-3; CDR3 protein: CASSIMAGGSTDTQYF; CDR3 DNA: TGTGCCAGTAGTATTATGGCGGGGGGTTCCACAGATACGCAGTATTTT
D gene: TRBD1; clone size: .; V gene: TRBV19; J gene: TRBJ2-2; CDR3 protein: CASSTRQGNGELFF; CDR3 DNA: TGTGCCAGTAGTACCCGACAGGGGAACGGGGAGCTGTTTTTT
D gene: .; clone size: .; V gene: TRBV9; J gene: TRBJ2-1; CDR3 protein: CASSVGYNEQFF; CDR3 DNA: TGTGCCAGCAGCGTAGGTTACAATGAGCAGTTCTTC